A single sample is the source of the 11 T cell receptor beta chains below, sequenced in a study of blood T cell repertoires in COVID-19. TCRdb's table, derived via immunoSEQ multiplex PCR, lists solely in-frame clones and lacks some. Among roughly 200,000 clones listed, around 79% were seen once. Sequencing input: peripheral blood. Receptors originate from a woman between 40 and 50 years old with COVID-19, enrolled during active disease.

V gene TRBV7-2 combines with J gene TRBJ2-3; 9 bases line up with TRBD2. J lost 0 bases, V lost 5 bases, and 9 bases had no gene match. Germline CDR1 is SGHTA and CDR2 is FQGNSA. This CDR3 has 17 residues. CDR3 coding DNA: TGTGCCAGCAGCGAGCCTAGCGGGGCCTTGAGCACAGATACGCAGTATTTT. Its translation is CASSEPSGALSTDTQYF. The whole variable domain, remainder taken from reference TRBV7-2 and TRBJ2-3, is GAGVSQSPSNKVTEKGKDVELRCDPISGHTALYWYRQSLGQGLEFLIYFQGNSAPDKSGLPSDRFSAERTGGSVSTLTIQRTQQEDSAVYLCASSEPSGALSTDTQYFGPGTRLTVL.

V is TRBV6-5 and J is TRBJ1-3, with D maybe TRBD1 (5 bases). Trimming left V 0 bases short and J 3 bases short, with 9 bases between. The length of the CDR3 is 15 residues. Germline V gene data show CDR1 as MNHEY and CDR2 as SVGAGI. CDR3 in DNA: TGTGCCAGCAGTTACTCAGGGGTGGATGGAAACACCATATATTTT. Encoded protein: CASSYSGVDGNTIYF.

The V gene is TRBV19, the J gene TRBJ1-4; no definite D call. CDR1 and CDR2 from the germline V gene are LNHDA and SQIVND (reference sequence). The CDR3 loop spans 19 amino acids. Trimming removed 0 bases at V and 5 bases at J, with 22 bases between. CDR3 in DNA: TGTGCCAGTAGTATAGATCCCCCCAGCATGGAGGGAACAAATGAAAAACTGTTTTTT. Its protein is CASSIDPPSMEGTNEKLFF.

The rearrangement links TRBV7-9 to TRBJ1-1; 7 bases line up with TRBD1. The CDR3 runs to 14 residues. The V gene's germline CDR1 is SEHNR and CDR2 FQNEAQ (reference sequence). J lost 1 base, V lost 5 bases, and 4 bases had no gene match. CDR3 sequence reads: CASSKQGRNTEAFF. CDR3 sequence (DNA): TGTGCCAGCAGCAAACAGGGGAGGAACACTGAAGCTTTCTTT.

The chain has TRBV30 and TRBJ1-6, with D possibly matching TRBD1 (6 bases). Germline values: CDR1 GTSNPN, CDR2 SVGIG (reference sequence). Trimming pared 4 bases from V and 6 bases from J, leaving 16 bases between. The CDR3 totals 15 residues. The CDR3 here is CAWMGRGSGNSPLHF. In nucleotides, the CDR3 is TGTGCCTGGATGGGTAGGGGGTCCGGTAATTCACCCCTCCACTTT.

The V and J genes are TRBV5-1 and TRBJ1-1; 7 bases match TRBD1. Trimming cost V 6 bases and J 4 bases; bases outside gene matches: 6. The V gene's germline CDR1 is SGHRS and CDR2 YFSETQ. CDR3 length: 13 amino acids. The CDR3 coding sequence is TGCGCCAGCACCCTGACAGGGACCACTGAAGCTTTCTTT. Its protein is CASTLTGTTEAFF. Supplemented by reference TRBV5-1 and TRBJ1-1, the full variable domain reads KAGVTQTPRYLIKTRGQQVTLSCSPISGHRSVSWYQQTPGQGLQFLFEYFSETQRNKGNFPGRFSGRQFSNSRSEMNVSTLELGDSALYLCASTLTGTTEAFFGQGTRLTVV.

This chain uses TRBV6-5 with TRBJ1-1; 7 bases agree with TRBD1. Germline trimming cut 6 bases from V and 1 base from J; bases unmatched to any gene: 5. Per the germline V gene, CDR1 is MNHEY and CDR2 is SVGAGI. This CDR3 region has 14 residues. The CDR3 loop is CASSQTGRNTEAFF. Here the CDR3 DNA reads TGTGCCAGCAGCCAGACAGGGCGGAACACTGAAGCTTTCTTT.

The chain uses TRBV7-6 and TRBJ2-2, with 7 bases matching TRBD2. Germline V gene lookup returns CDR1 SGHVS and CDR2 FNYEAQ. V dropped 3 bases and J dropped 3; count of bases not matched to a gene: 4. The CDR3 loop spans 15 amino acids. The DNA for the CDR3 is TGTGCCAGCAGCTTGGGCGGGAGTTACACCGGGGAGCTGTTTTTT. Translated: CASSLGGSYTGELFF.

This chain connects TRBV3-1 (or the pseudogene TRBV3-2) to TRBJ2-7; TRBD2 agrees at 10 bases. After removal of 5 bases from V and 2 bases from J, the junction contained 6 bases not matched to a gene. This CDR3 spans 15 amino acids. Germline loops: CDR1 LGHDT, CDR2 YNNKEL (reference sequence). CDR3 region: CASSVGLAVAYEQYF. DNA of the CDR3: TGTGCCAGCAGCGTTGGACTAGCGGTCGCCTACGAGCAGTACTTC.

This chain connects TRBV12-5 to TRBJ2-1, with TRBD2 matching 8 bases. V trimming: 4 bases; J trimming: 7 bases; junction bases outside the gene matches: 6. Germline-derived CDR1 and CDR2 are LGHNT and FRNRAP. This CDR3 spans 14 amino acids. This CDR3 reads CASGSQAGANEQFF. CDR3 coding DNA: TGTGCTAGTGGTTCCCAAGCGGGAGCAAATGAGCAGTTCTTC.

This clone was counted once. This sequence joins TRBV4-2 and TRBJ1-6; D is uncertain. The CDR3 has 17 residues. Germline CDR1 reads LGHNA; CDR2 reads YNFKEQ. V was pared by 0 bases and J by 0 bases, with 9 bases between. Here the CDR3 DNA reads TGTGCCAGCAGCCAAGATATGTTTAGCTCCTATAATTCACCCCTCCACTTT. This gives the protein CASSQDMFSSYNSPLHF.